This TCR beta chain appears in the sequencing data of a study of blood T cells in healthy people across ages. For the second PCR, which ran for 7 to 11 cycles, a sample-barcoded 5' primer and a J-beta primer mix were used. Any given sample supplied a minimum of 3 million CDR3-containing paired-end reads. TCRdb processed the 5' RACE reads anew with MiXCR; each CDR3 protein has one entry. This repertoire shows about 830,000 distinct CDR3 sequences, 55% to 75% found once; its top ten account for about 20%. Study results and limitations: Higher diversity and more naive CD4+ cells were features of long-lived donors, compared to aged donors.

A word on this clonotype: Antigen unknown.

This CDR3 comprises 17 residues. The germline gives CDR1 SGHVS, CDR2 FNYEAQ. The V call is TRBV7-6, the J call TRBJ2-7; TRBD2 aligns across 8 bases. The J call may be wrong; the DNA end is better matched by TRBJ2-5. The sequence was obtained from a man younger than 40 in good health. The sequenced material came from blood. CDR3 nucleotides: TGTGCCAGCCGGACTTCAGCGGGGGCCTCGGGGGGAGAGACCCAGTACTTC. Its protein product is CASRTSAGASGGETQYF.